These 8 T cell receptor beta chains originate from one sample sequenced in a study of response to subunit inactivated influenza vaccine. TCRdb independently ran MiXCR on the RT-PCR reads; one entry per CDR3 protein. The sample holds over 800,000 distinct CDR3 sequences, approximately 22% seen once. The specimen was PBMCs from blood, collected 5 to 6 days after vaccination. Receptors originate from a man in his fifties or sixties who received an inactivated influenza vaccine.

In DNA, the CDR3 is TGTGCCAGCAGCGTAGTTCCGGTCCCCACAGATACGCAGTATTTT. It translates to CASSVVPVPTDTQYF. The rearrangement links TRBV9 to TRBJ2-3; D is unclear. The ends were cut back, 0 bases at V and 2 bases at J, with 10 bases in the middle. Germline V lookup: CDR1 SGDLS, CDR2 YYNGEE. The CDR3 is 15 residues long.

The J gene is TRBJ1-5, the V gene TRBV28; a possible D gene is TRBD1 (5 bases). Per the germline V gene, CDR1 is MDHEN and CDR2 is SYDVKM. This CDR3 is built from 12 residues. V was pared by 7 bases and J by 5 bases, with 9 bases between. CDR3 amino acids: CASTWGDQPQHF. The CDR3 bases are TGTGCCAGCACCTGGGGGGATCAGCCCCAGCATTTT.

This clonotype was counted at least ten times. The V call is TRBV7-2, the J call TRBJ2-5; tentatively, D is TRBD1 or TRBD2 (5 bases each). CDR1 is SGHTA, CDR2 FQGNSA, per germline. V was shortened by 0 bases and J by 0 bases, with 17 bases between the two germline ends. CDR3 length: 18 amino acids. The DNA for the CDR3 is TGTGCCAGCAGCTTAGCGCTAAGAGGGACCAGGTACCAAGAGACCCAGTACTTC. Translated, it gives CASSLALRGTRYQETQYF.

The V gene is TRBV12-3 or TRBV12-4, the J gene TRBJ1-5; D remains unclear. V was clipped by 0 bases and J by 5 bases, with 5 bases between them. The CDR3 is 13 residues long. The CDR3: CASSLAQYQPQHF. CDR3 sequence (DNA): TGTGCCAGCAGTTTAGCGCAATATCAGCCCCAGCATTTT.

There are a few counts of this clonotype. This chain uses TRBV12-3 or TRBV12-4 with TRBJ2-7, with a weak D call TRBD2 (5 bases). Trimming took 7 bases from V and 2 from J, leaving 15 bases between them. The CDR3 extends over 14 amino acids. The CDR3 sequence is CASIGAESPYEQYF. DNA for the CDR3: TGTGCCAGCATAGGAGCGGAGTCCCCCTACGAGCAGTACTTC.

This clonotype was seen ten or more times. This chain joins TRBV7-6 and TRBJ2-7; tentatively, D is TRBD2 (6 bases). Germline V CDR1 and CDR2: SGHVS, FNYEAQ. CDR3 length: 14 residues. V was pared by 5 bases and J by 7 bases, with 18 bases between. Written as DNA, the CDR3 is TGTGCCAGCAGCGTGAGACTAGATCACGATGAGCAGTACTTC. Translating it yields CASSVRLDHDEQYF.

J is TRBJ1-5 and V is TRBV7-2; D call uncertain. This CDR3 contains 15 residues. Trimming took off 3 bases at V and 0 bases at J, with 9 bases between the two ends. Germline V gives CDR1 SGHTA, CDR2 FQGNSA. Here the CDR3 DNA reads TGTGCCAGCAGCTTTCTGGCGAATAGCAATCAGCCCCAGCATTTT. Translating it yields CASSFLANSNQPQHF.

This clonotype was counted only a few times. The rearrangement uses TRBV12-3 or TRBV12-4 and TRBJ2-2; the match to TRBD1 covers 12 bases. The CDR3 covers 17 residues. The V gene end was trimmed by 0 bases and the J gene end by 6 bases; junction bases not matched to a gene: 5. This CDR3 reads CASSLALGQGAAGELFF. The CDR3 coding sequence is TGTGCCAGCAGTTTAGCGCTGGGACAGGGGGCCGCCGGGGAGCTGTTTTTT.